This T cell receptor (beta chain) was found in a study of Ad26.COV2.S vaccination and SARS-CoV-2 variants (dated by TCRdb to 2020 to 2023). Turning to the overall study: Vaccine-arm donors were drawn from COV1001, a multicentre, randomized, double-blind, placebo-controlled phase I-IIa trial of Ad26.COV2.S in healthy adults. Ad26.COV2.S was administered intramuscularly at a dose of 5x10^10 or 1x10^11 viral particles, either as one shot or as two shots given 56 days apart. TCRbeta repertoire sequencing served as the tool for gauging how specific and how broad the SARS-CoV-2-reactive T cell receptors were following Ad26.COV2.S vaccination. A total of 32 samples were included in the TCR-sequenced set, comprising roughly 19 Ad26.COV2.S vaccine recipients, 5 placebo recipients and 8 SARS-CoV-2 convalescent individuals. Trial participants were randomized into five groups of five, in which low-dose or high-dose Ad26.COV2.S was given once or twice, or placebo was given on both occasions. Blinding of investigators to trial group allocation was maintained during experiments and outcome assessment. Paper-wide results and their limitations: Comparable non-spike TCR breadth was observed between vaccine and placebo recipients, consistent with only spike being contained in the vaccine. It was noted by the authors that total T cell responses may have been underestimated by the TCR breadth and depth analyses. The study was not powered for comparison of responses between vaccine doses or regimens. Spike-specific TCR breadth was higher in Ad26.COV2.S recipients than in placebo recipients (P = 0.0014). After vaccination, spike-specific CD8+ and CD4+ T cell responses were reported to show substantial breadth.

The immunoSEQ Assay was the method used to sequence TCRbeta CDR3 regions. After extraction, genomic DNA underwent amplification by bias-controlled multiplex PCR, followed by high-throughput sequencing. On the study's bioinformatics: To quantify the absolute abundance of every unique TCRbeta CDR3 region, sequences were collapsed and filtered. T cell fraction was estimated by normalization of TCRbeta template counts to usable DNA, with usable DNA being measured through amplification of reference genes present in all nucleated cells. Repertoire TCRs were annotated as SARS-CoV-2-specific when V gene, CDR3 amino acid sequence and J gene were exactly matched to a known reactive TCR set. The reference SARS-CoV-2 TCR set was derived from MIRA and filtered for enrichment in COVID-19-positive ImmuneCODE repertoires, a step that removed public or cross-reactive TCRs. Using the MIRA antigens, annotated TCRs were further analysed by specific ORF or by position within an ORF. Breadth was defined as annotated unique rearrangements over total unique productive rearrangements; depth was the summed frequency of those rearrangements. Two-sided Wilcoxon rank-sum tests were used to compare TCR breadth between groups. TCRdb re-hosts the immuneACCESS table, in-frame sequences only. Its copies lack some clones; in the studies checked, an unresolved V gene accounts for under half of them, and the cause for the rest is not known. That table supplies the V and J calls and clone size; D and trimming were determined from the DNA. This sample has some 350,000 clones in its table, and about 90% of those were observed once. The top ten constitute around 5% of the sample.

Remarks on this clone: Which antigen it targets is not known. Nothing much larger sits one base from this clone, and base qualities are not available.

The label giving this sample's treatment or condition can be read as: some 19 received Ad26.COV2.S at low or high dose, single or two shots; a few received placebo; per-sample allocation not given. Repertoires of vaccine and placebo recipients were sequenced from samples collected on day 63 after the first injection. In Cohort 1b, around 25 adults aged 18-55 years were enrolled at a single site in Boston, USA, between 29 July and 7 August 2020. As a vaccine, Ad26.COV2.S was a replication-incompetent adenovirus type 26 vector that expressed a prefusion-stabilized SARS-CoV-2 spike protein derived from the original Wuhan strain. This clonotype originated in a person aged 18-65 years who received the Ad26.COV2.S COVID-19 vaccine or a placebo. Sequenced here: peripheral blood, sampled in a trial of Ad26.COV2.S vaccine versus placebo.

The encoded CDR3 is CASSPLRNTEAFF. The DNA sequence is TGTGCCAGCAGCCCCCTGAGGAACACTGAAGCTTTCTTT. The chain links TRBV5-6 with TRBJ1-1; the D gene cannot be resolved reliably. Relative to germline, V is 4 bases shorter and J is 1 base shorter, with 8 bases between their ends. There are 13 amino acids in the CDR3, from cysteine to phenylalanine inclusive. Left in the record is the CDR3 DNA by itself, 39 bases read in frame from the first base. Looking up the germline V gene yields CDR1 SGHDT and CDR2 YYEEEE.